A single sample is the source of the 26 T cell receptor beta chains below, sequenced in a study of T cell responses to AZD1222 COVID-19 vaccine. The repertoire was sequenced with immunoSEQ multiplex PCR; TCRdb's copy has only in-frame clones and lacks some. The data contain some 89,000 clones, around nine tenths of them singletons. Sequencing was performed on peripheral blood, taken on day 0 of AZD1222 vaccination. The source is an adult in good health.

The chain links TRBV19 to TRBJ1-2; the match to TRBD1 covers 7 bases. The CDR3 extends over 15 amino acids. Germline values: CDR1 LNHDA, CDR2 SQIVND (reference sequence). J was trimmed by 4 bases and V by 5 bases; bases with no gene match: 10. DNA of the CDR3: TGTGCCAGTAGTCCGCCAGGGGGACAGATCTATGGCTACACCTTC. This sequence encodes CASSPPGGQIYGYTF.

The chain has TRBV14 and TRBJ1-5; D unclear. With 4 bases removed from V and 2 bases from J, the gap between germline ends came to 9 bases. There are 14 residues in the CDR3. Germline CDR1 SGHDN, CDR2 FVKESK. The CDR3: CASSPGSGNQPQHF. The CDR3 nucleotides read TGTGCCAGCAGCCCCGGGTCCGGCAATCAGCCCCAGCATTTT.

As concerns this clone: Compared with germline, one end of the junction differs, possibly owing to a read error. The chain employs TRBV24-1 and TRBJ1-5, with 9 bases matching TRBD1. CDR1 KGHDR and CDR2 SFDVKD come from the germline V gene. This CDR3 has 10 amino acids. Here the CDR3 DNA reads TGCGGGGACAGGGCTCAGCCCCAGCATTTT. Amino acids: CGDRAQPQHF.

The V gene is TRBV4-1, the J gene TRBJ2-7, with a weak D call TRBD1 (6 bases). The CDR3 consists of 13 residues. The germline V and J ends were trimmed by 5 bases and 2 bases, with 10 bases remaining between them. Germline CDR1 and CDR2: MGHRA and YSYEKL. CDR3 coding DNA: TGCGCCAGCAGCATCCCAGGGGCCTACGAGCAGTACTTC. This encodes CASSIPGAYEQYF.

This clone was seen ten or more times. The chain is built from TRBV5-1 and TRBJ2-7; weak D call: TRBD1 (6 bases). The V gene's germline CDR1 is SGHRS and CDR2 YFSETQ. The CDR3 is 15 amino acids. V gave up 0 bases and J gave up 6 bases, with 16 bases separating them. The CDR3 reads CASSLGSTGTGEQYF. The DNA for the CDR3 is TGCGCCAGCAGCTTGGGGTCGACAGGAACGGGCGAGCAGTACTTC.

The chain links TRBV24-1 to TRBJ1-2, with D possibly being TRBD1 (5 bases). Trimming shortened V by 5 bases and J by 3 bases, and 12 bases separated the two germline ends. Germline V gives CDR1 KGHDR, CDR2 SFDVKD. This CDR3 is 14 amino acids long. Written as DNA, the CDR3 is TGTGCCACCAGTGCGGGGGACCCTTACTATGGCTACACCTTC. Translated: CATSAGDPYYGYTF.

The rearrangement joins TRBV9 to TRBJ1-6, with D possibly being TRBD1 (5 bases). V was clipped by 2 bases and J by 7 bases, with 7 bases between them. CDR1 is SGDLS and CDR2 is YYNGEE in the germline V gene. This CDR3 has 13 amino acids. The chain's CDR3 is CASSVGGNSPLHF. CDR3 in DNA: TGTGCCAGCAGCGTGGGGGGAAATTCACCCCTCCACTTT.

The chain recombines TRBV5-4 with TRBJ1-1, with a weak D call TRBD1 (6 bases). Trimming pared 0 bases from V and 1 base from J, leaving 10 bases between. Germline lookup yields CDR1 SGHNT and CDR2 YYREEE (reference sequence). This CDR3 has 15 residues. CDR3 region: CASSLARGKNTEAFF. The CDR3 DNA is TGTGCCAGCAGCTTGGCGAGGGGGAAGAACACTGAAGCTTTCTTT.

The gene calls are TRBV5-6 and TRBJ2-3, with 8 bases aligning to TRBD1. This CDR3 is 16 amino acids long. Germline assignment: CDR1 SGHDT and CDR2 YYEEEE. With V trimmed by 2 bases and J by 1 base, 6 bases remained unmatched. Here the CDR3 reads CASSFDRGWGTDTQYF. CDR3 DNA sequence: TGTGCCAGCAGCTTCGACAGGGGTTGGGGCACAGATACGCAGTATTTT.

The chain joins TRBV6-5 to TRBJ2-3; 12 bases match TRBD2. CDR1 is MNHEY, CDR2 SVGAGI, per germline. With 7 bases clipped from V and 1 base from J, the junction kept 3 bases outside the gene matches. The CDR3 is 15 residues long. The CDR3 spells CASKRLAGGTDTQYF. The CDR3 nucleotides are TGTGCCAGCAAGAGACTAGCGGGGGGCACAGATACGCAGTATTTT.

This clone was detected only once. This chain uses TRBV3-1 (or the pseudogene TRBV3-2) with TRBJ1-6; TRBD1 is a possible D gene (5 bases). Germline-derived CDR1 and CDR2 are LGHDT and YNNKEL (reference sequence). V was shortened by 0 bases and J by 10 bases, with 13 bases between the two germline ends. This CDR3 spans 15 amino acids. The CDR3 region has the DNA TGTGCCAGCAGCCAAGATAGGGGCTTGCGATCACCCCTCCACTTT. Translation: CASSQDRGLRSPLHF.

V usage is TRBV2 and J usage is TRBJ2-3, with D hard to call. Germline values: CDR1 SNHLY, CDR2 FYNNEI. This CDR3 contains 13 residues. V was clipped by 4 bases and J by 4 bases, with 9 bases between them. As DNA, the CDR3 is TGTGCCAGCAGTGCTAACAGCCCAGATACGCAGTATTTT. Amino acid sequence: CASSANSPDTQYF.

The V call is TRBV30, the J call TRBJ1-5, with 8 bases that match TRBD1. Germline values: CDR1 GTSNPN, CDR2 SVGIG (reference sequence). The CDR3 totals 13 residues. Unmatched junction bases numbered 6, after V lost 7 bases and J lost 4 bases. The CDR3 loop reads CASARQGNQPQHF. Written as DNA, the CDR3 is TGTGCCTCCGCTCGACAGGGGAATCAGCCCCAGCATTTT. Using reference TRBV30 and TRBJ1-5 for the parts outside the CDR3, the full variable domain is SQTIHQWPATLVQPVGSPLSLECTVEGTSNPNLYWYRQAAGRGLQLLFYSVGIGQISSEVPQNLSASRPQDRQFILSSKKLLLSDSGFYLCASARQGNQPQHFGDGTRLSIL.

The chain links TRBV2 to TRBJ2-1; 8 positions match TRBD1. The CDR3 is made up of 16 amino acids. V lost 6 bases and J lost 4; bases outside the gene matches: 11. CDR1 and CDR2 (germline): SNHLY, FYNNEI. The CDR3 sequence is CASSPRQGARYNEQFF. In DNA form, the CDR3 reads TGTGCCAGCAGCCCCCGGCAGGGGGCCCGGTACAATGAGCAGTTCTTC.

V gene TRBV20-1 combines with J gene TRBJ2-5, with 8 positions matching TRBD2. From germline, CDR1 is DFQATT and CDR2 SNEGSKA (reference sequence). The CDR3 runs to 14 residues. J gave up 5 bases and V 3 bases, and 8 bases lay outside the gene matches. CDR3 amino acids: CSASRSGGLETQYF. The DNA of the CDR3 is TGCAGTGCTAGTCGATCGGGGGGGCTTGAGACCCAGTACTTC.

V gene TRBV4-2 combines with J gene TRBJ2-7, with 10 bases identical to TRBD2. Trimming at V came to 1 base and at J to 2 bases, leaving 2 bases not matched to a gene. The CDR3 has 15 amino acids. CDR1 and CDR2 from the germline V gene are LGHNA and YNFKEQ. The CDR3 sequence: CASSQGTSGAYEQYF. The CDR3, as DNA: TGTGCCAGCAGCCAAGGTACTAGCGGGGCCTACGAGCAGTACTTC.

The V and J genes are TRBV13 and TRBJ1-1, with D maybe TRBD1 (6 bases). The V end was cut by 0 bases, the J end by 0 bases, with 20 bases between. Per germline, CDR1 PRHDT and CDR2 FYEKMQ (reference sequence). This CDR3 is built from 19 residues. The CDR3 coding sequence is TGTGCCAGCAGCTTAGGCTTTCCAGGACAGTCCCTAATGAACACTGAAGCTTTCTTT. This translates into CASSLGFPGQSLMNTEAFF.

This chain joins TRBV5-1 and TRBJ2-3, with 8 positions matching TRBD2. V lost 4 bases, J lost 4 bases, and 11 bases stayed unmatched. The CDR3 runs to 16 residues. Germline-derived CDR1 and CDR2 are SGHRS and YFSETQ. The CDR3 reads CASSPPKGTSADTQYF. CDR3 sequence (DNA): TGCGCCAGCAGCCCTCCCAAAGGGACTAGTGCAGATACGCAGTATTTT.

In DNA, the CDR3 is TGTGCCAGCAGCTTAGGCCAGCGGGGGCACTCCTACGAGCAGTACTTC. Protein: CASSLGQRGHSYEQYF. The V call is TRBV11-2, the J call TRBJ2-7; TRBD2 matches 8 bases. J gave up 0 bases and V 1 base, and 5 bases lay outside the gene matches. This CDR3 has 16 amino acids. Germline V CDR1 and CDR2: SGHAT, FQNNGV.

The chain joins TRBV19 to TRBJ2-7, with D perhaps matching TRBD2 (5 bases). The CDR3 consists of 14 residues. V lost 0 bases and J 3 bases, leaving 9 bases between the germline ends. Germline CDR1 reads LNHDA; CDR2 reads SQIVND (reference sequence). The CDR3 loop is CASSIDPSGYEQYF. The CDR3 DNA is TGTGCCAGTAGTATAGACCCCAGCGGCTACGAGCAGTACTTC.

The chain has TRBV9 and TRBJ2-2; D is unclear. This CDR3 contains 15 residues. The ends were cut back, 0 bases at V and 6 bases at J, with 12 bases in the middle. The germline gives CDR1 SGDLS, CDR2 YYNGEE. CDR3: CASSVEGNPPGELFF. In DNA form, the CDR3 reads TGTGCCAGCAGCGTAGAAGGGAACCCCCCCGGGGAGCTGTTTTTT.

This chain links TRBV28 with TRBJ1-2, with D maybe TRBD1 (5 bases). The CDR3 contains 13 residues. Trimming cost V 6 bases and J 4 bases, with 12 bases left between them. Germline V gene data show CDR1 as MDHEN and CDR2 as SYDVKM. DNA for the CDR3: TGTGCCAGCAGCCCAGGCGGGACCTATGGCTACACCTTC. Protein sequence: CASSPGGTYGYTF.

The CDR3 nucleotides are TGTGCCTGGAGTGTATTACGTACAGACCCCAATGAGCAGTTCTTC. It encodes CAWSVLRTDPNEQFF. V usage is TRBV30 and J usage is TRBJ2-1; no clear D. The CDR3 has 15 residues. Germline CDR1 is GTSNPN and CDR2 is SVGIG (reference sequence). V lost 0 bases and J lost 6, with 15 bases in between.

The chain carries TRBV7-8 and TRBJ1-1; D call uncertain. CDR3 size: 14 residues. The V gene lost 2 bases and the J gene lost 4 bases, with 11 bases spanning the gap. CDR1 is SGHVS, CDR2 FQNEAQ, per germline. The CDR3 reads CASSLSSLGTEAFF. CDR3 DNA sequence: TGTGCCAGCAGCTTATCCTCATTGGGCACTGAAGCTTTCTTT.

The chain employs TRBV7-2 and TRBJ2-5; TRBD1 aligns across 9 bases. V lost 2 bases and J lost 5; bases outside the gene matches: 15. CDR3 length equals 18 residues. Germline V gives CDR1 SGHTA, CDR2 FQGNSA. CDR3 amino acids: CASSLNYPGTGFLETQYF. CDR3 DNA: TGTGCCAGCAGCTTAAACTACCCTGGGACAGGGTTCTTGGAGACCCAGTACTTC.

This chain's CDR3 is CASSQLTGVAKNIQYF. CDR3 in DNA: TGTGCCAGCAGCCAGCTGACAGGGGTAGCCAAAAACATTCAGTACTTC. The chain joins TRBV7-9 to TRBJ2-4; 8 nucleotides agree with TRBD1. The CDR3 has 16 amino acids. The junction had 6 bases not matched to a gene; V was cut back by 5 bases and J by 0 bases. Germline assignment: CDR1 SEHNR and CDR2 FQNEAQ (reference sequence).